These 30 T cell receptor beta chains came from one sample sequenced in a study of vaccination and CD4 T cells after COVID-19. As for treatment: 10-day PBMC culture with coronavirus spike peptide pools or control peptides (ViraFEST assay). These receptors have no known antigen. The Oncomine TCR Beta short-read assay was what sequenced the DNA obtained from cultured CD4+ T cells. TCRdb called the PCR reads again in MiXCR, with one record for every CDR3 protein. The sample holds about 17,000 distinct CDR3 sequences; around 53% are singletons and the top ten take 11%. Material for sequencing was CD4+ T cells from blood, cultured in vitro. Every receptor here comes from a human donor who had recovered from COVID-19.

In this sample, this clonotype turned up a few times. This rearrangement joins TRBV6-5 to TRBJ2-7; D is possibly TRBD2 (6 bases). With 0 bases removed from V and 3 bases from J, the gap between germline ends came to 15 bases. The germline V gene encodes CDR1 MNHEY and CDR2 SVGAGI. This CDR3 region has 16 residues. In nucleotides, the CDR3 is TGTGCCAGCAGTTACTCGACATTCGGGGGTTACTACGAGCAGTACTTC. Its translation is CASSYSTFGGYYEQYF.

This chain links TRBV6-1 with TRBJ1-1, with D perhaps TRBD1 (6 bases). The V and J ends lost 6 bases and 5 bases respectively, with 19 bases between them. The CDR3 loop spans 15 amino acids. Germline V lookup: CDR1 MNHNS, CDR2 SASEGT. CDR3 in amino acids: CASSPWLRGVTEAFF. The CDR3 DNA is TGTGCCAGCAGCCCGTGGTTAAGGGGGGTAACTGAAGCTTTCTTT.

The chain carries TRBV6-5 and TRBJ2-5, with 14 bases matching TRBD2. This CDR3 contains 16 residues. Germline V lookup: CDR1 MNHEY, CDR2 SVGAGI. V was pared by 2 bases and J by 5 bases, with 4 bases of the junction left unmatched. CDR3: CASSYPGTSGSETQYF. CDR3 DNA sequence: TGTGCCAGCAGTTACCCCGGGACTAGCGGGAGCGAGACCCAGTACTTC.

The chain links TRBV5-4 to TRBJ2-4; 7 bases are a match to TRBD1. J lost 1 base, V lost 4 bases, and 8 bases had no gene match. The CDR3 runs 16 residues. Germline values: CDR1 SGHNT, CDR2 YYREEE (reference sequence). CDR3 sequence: CASSPDREGAKNIQYF. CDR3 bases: TGTGCCAGCAGCCCCGACAGGGAAGGGGCCAAAAACATTCAGTACTTC. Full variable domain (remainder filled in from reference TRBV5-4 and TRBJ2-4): ETGVTQSPTHLIKTRGQQVTLRCSSQSGHNTVSWYQQALGQGPQFIFQYYREEENGRGNFPPRFSGLQFPNYSSELNVNALELDDSALYLCASSPDREGAKNIQYFGAGTRLSVL.

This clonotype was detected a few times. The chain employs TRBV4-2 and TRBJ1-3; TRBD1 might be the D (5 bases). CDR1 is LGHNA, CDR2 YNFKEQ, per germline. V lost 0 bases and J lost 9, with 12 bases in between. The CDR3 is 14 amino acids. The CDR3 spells CASSQEYFQGTIYF. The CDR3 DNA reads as TGTGCCAGCAGCCAAGAATACTTTCAGGGCACCATATATTTT.

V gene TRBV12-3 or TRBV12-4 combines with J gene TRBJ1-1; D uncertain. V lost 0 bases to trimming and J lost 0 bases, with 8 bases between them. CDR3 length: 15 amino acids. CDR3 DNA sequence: TGTGCCAGCAGTTTAGCAGTGGCGGTGAACACTGAAGCTTTCTTT. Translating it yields CASSLAVAVNTEAFF.

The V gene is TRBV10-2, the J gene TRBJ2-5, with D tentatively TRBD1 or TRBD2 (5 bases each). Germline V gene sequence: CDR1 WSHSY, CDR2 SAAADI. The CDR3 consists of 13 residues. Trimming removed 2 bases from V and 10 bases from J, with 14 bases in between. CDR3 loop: CASSEGFGTDQYF. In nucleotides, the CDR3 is TGCGCCAGCAGTGAGGGCTTCGGGACCGACCAGTACTTC.

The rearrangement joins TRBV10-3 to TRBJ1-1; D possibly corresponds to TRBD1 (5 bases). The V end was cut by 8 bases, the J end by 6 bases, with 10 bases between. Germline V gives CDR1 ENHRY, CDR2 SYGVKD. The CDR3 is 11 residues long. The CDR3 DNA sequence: TGTGCCATCTCTCAGGGACCTGAAGCTTTCTTT. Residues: CAISQGPEAFF.

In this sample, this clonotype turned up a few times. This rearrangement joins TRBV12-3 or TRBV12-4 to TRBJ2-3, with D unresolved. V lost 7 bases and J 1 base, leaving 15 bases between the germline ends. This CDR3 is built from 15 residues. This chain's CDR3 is CASTPRKGGTDTQYF. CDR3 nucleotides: TGTGCCAGCACCCCCCGAAAGGGCGGCACAGATACGCAGTATTTT.

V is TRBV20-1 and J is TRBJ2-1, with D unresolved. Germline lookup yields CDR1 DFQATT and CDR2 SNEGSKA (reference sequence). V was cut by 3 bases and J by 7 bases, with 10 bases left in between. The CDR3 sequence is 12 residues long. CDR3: CSAREFGNEQFF. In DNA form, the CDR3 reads TGCAGTGCTAGGGAATTTGGTAATGAGCAGTTCTTC.

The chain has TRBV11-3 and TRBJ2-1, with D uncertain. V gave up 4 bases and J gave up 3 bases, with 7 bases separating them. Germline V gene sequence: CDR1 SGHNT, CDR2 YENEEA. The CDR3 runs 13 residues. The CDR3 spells CASSSAYYNEQFF. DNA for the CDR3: TGTGCCAGCAGCTCGGCCTACTACAATGAGCAGTTCTTC.

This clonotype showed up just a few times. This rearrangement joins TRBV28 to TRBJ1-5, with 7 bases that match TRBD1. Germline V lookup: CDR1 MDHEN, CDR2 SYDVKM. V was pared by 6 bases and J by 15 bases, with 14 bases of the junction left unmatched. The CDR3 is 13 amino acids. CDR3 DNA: TGTGCCAGCAGGGATCCCGGGACAGACTTGGGGCATTTT. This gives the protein CASRDPGTDLGHF.

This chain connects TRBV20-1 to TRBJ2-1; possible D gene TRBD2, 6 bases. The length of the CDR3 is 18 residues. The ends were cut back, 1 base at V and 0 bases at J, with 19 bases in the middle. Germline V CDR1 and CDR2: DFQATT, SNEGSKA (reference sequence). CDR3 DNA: TGCAGTGCTAGAGGTCACGGGATAGCGGAGAGCTCCTACAATGAGCAGTTCTTC. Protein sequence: CSARGHGIAESSYNEQFF.

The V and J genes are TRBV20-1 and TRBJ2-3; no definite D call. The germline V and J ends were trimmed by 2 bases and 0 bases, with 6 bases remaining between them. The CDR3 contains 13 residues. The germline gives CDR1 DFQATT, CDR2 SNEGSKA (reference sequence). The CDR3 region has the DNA TGCAGTGCTAGATGGGCCAGCACAGATACGCAGTATTTT. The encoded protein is CSARWASTDTQYF.

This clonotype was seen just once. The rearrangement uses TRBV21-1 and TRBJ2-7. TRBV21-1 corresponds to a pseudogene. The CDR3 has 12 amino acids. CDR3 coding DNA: TGTGCCAGCAGCCCAGGAACCTACGAGCAGTACTTC. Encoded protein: CASSPGTYEQYF.

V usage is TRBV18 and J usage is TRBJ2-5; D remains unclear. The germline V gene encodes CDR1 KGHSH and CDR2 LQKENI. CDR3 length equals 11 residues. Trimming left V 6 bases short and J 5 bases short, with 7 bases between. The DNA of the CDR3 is TGTGCCAGCTCGGCGGAGGAGACCCAGTACTTC. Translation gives CASSAEETQYF. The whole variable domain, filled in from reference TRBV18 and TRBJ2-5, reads NAGVMQNPRHLVRRRGQEARLRCSPMKGHSHVYWYRQLPEEGLKFMVYLQKENIIDESGMPKERFSAEFPKEGPSILRIQQVVRGDSAAYFCASSAEETQYFGPGTRLLVL.

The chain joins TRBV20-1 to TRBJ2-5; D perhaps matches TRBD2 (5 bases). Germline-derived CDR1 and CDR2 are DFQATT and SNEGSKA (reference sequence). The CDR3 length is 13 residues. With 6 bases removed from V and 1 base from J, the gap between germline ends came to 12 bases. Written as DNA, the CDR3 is TGCAGTGCCCCCAGCGGCATCCAAGAGACCCAGTACTTC. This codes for CSAPSGIQETQYF.

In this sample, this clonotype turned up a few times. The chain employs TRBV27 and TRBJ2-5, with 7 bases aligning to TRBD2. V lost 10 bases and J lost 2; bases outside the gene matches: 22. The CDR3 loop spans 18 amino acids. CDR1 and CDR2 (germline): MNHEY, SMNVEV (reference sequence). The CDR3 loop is CATRRALGFAGDQETQYF. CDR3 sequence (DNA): TGTGCCACCCGTAGGGCCTTAGGGTTCGCGGGGGATCAAGAGACCCAGTACTTC.

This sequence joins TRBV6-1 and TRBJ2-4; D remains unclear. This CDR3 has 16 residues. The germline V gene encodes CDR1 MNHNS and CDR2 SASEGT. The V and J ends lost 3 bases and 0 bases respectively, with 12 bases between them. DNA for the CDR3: TGTGCCAGCAGTGAGATTAATTTCGTAGCCAAAAACATTCAGTACTTC. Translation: CASSEINFVAKNIQYF.

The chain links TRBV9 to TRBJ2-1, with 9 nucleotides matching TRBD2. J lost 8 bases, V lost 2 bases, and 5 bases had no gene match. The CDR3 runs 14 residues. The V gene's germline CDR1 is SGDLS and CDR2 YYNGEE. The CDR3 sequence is CASSVGTSIYEQFF. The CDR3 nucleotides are TGTGCCAGCAGCGTTGGGACTAGCATCTATGAGCAGTTCTTC.

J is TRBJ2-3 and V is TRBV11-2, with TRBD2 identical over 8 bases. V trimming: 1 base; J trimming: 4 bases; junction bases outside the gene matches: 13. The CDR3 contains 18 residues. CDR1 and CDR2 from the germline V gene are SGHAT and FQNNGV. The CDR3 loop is CASSLVRYGGRKPDTQYF. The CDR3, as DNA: TGTGCCAGCAGCTTAGTGCGGTACGGCGGGAGGAAACCAGATACGCAGTATTTT.

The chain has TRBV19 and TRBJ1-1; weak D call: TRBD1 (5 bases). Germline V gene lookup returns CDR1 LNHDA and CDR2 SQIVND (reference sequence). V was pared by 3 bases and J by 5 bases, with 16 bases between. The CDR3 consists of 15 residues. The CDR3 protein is CASSIPGTRGTEAFF. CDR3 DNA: TGTGCCAGTAGTATTCCAGGGACCCGAGGGACTGAAGCTTTCTTT.

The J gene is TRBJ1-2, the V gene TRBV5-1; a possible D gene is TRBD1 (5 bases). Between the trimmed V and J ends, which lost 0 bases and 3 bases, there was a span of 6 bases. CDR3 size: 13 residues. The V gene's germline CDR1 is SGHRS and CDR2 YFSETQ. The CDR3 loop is CASSLAGDYGYTF. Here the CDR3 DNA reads TGCGCCAGCAGCTTGGCGGGGGACTATGGCTACACCTTC. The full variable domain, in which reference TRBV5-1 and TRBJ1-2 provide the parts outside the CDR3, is KAGVTQTPRYLIKTRGQQVTLSCSPISGHRSVSWYQQTPGQGLQFLFEYFSETQRNKGNFPGRFSGRQFSNSRSEMNVSTLELGDSALYLCASSLAGDYGYTFGSGTRLTVV.

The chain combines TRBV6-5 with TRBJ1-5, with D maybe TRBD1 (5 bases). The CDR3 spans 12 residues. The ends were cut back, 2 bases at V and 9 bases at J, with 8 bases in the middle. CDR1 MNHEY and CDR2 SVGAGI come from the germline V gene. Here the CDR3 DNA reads TGTGCCAGCAGTTACCCGGGGGGGCCCCAGCATTTT. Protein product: CASSYPGGPQHF.

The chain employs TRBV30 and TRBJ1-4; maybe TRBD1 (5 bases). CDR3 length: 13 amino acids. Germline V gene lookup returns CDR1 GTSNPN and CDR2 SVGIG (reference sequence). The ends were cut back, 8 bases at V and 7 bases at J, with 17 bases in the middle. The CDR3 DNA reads TGTGCCCGCGGGGGAAGGGAAGGTGAAAAACTGTTTTTT. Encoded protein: CARGGREGEKLFF.

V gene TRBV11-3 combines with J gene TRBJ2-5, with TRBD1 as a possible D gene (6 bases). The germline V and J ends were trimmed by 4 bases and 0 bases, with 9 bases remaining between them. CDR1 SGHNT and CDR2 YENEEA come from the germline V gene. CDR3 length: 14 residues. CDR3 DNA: TGTGCCAGCAGCTGGGACAAGTACCAAGAGACCCAGTACTTC. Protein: CASSWDKYQETQYF. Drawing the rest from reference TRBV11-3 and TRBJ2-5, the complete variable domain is EAGVVQSPRYKIIEKKQPVAFWCNPISGHNTLYWYLQNLGQGPELLIRYENEEAVDDSQLPKDRFSAERLKGVDSTLKIQPAELGDSAVYLCASSWDKYQETQYFGPGTRLLVL.

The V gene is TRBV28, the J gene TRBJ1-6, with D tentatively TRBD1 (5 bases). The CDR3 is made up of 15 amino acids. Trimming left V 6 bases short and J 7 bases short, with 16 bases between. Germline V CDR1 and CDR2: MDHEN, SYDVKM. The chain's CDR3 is CASSLVLGENSPLHF. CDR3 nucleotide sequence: TGTGCCAGCAGCCTAGTACTAGGGGAAAATTCACCCCTCCACTTT.

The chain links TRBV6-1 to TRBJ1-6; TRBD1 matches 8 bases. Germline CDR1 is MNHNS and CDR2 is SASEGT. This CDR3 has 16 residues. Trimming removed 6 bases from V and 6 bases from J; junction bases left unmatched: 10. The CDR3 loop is CASRHLRTGLNSPLHF. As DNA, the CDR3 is TGTGCCAGCAGACACCTCAGGACAGGGCTTAATTCACCCCTCCACTTT.

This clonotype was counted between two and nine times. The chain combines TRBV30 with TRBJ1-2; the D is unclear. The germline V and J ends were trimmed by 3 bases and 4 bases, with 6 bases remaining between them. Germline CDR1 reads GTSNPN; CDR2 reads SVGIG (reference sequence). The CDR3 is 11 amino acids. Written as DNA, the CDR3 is TGTGCCTGGAGACAGATCTATGGCTACACCTTC. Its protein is CAWRQIYGYTF. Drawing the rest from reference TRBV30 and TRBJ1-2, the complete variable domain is SQTIHQWPATLVQPVGSPLSLECTVEGTSNPNLYWYRQAAGRGLQLLFYSVGIGQISSEVPQNLSASRPQDRQFILSSKKLLLSDSGFYLCAWRQIYGYTFGSGTRLTVV.

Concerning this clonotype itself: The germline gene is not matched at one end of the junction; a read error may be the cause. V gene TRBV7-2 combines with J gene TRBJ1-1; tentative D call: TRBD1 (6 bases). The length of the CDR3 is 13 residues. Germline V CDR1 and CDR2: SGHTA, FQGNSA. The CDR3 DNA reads TGTGCCAACAGCCACCGGGACACAGGCGAAGCTTTCTTT. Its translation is CANSHRDTGEAFF. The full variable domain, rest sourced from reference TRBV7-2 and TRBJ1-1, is GAGVSQSPSNKVTEKGKDVELRCDPISGHTALYWYRQSLGQGLEFLIYFQGNSAPDKSGLPSDRFSAERTGGSVSTLTIQRTQQEDSAVYLCANSHRDTGEAFFGQGTRLTVV.